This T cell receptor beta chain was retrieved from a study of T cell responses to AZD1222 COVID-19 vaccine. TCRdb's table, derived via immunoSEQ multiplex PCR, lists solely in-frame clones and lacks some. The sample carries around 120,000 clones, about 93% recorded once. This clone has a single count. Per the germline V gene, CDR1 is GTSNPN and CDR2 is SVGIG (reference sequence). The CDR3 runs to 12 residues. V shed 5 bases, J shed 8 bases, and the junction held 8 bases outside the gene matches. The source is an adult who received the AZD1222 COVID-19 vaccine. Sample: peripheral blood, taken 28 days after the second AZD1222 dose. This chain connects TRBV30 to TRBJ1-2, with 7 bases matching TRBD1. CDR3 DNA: TGTGCCTGGGGTCCAGGGGGGGACGGCTACACCTTC. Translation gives CAWGPGGDGYTF.